The T cell receptor (beta chain) under discussion was sequenced for a study of blood T cells in healthy people across ages. Whole-study findings and limits: Older age coincided with a roughly linear decline in TCR beta diversity per million T cells.

This clonotype was seen more than once but under ten times. Its antigen is as yet unknown. Alongside a J-beta primer mix, a sample-barcoded 5' primer served in a second PCR lasting roughly 6 to 11 cycles. Researchers report that a template-switch adaptor with 12 random nucleotides tagged each cDNA molecule. TCRdb re-derived calls from the 5' RACE reads in MiXCR, one entry per CDR3 protein. Among about 1.6 million distinct CDR3 sequences listed, about 31% were seen once. The specimen sequenced was blood. The receptor comes from a woman aged 25 to 39 in good health.

The CDR3 loop reads CATRVGTSNQPQHF. Written as DNA, the CDR3 is TGTGCCACCCGAGTGGGGACTAGCAATCAGCCCCAGCATTTT. The chain uses TRBV6-6 and TRBJ1-5; D is perhaps TRBD1 (5 bases). Germline CDR1 reads MNHNY; CDR2 reads SVGAGI (reference sequence). This CDR3 comprises 14 residues. Trimming removed 10 bases from V and 0 bases from J, with 13 bases in between.